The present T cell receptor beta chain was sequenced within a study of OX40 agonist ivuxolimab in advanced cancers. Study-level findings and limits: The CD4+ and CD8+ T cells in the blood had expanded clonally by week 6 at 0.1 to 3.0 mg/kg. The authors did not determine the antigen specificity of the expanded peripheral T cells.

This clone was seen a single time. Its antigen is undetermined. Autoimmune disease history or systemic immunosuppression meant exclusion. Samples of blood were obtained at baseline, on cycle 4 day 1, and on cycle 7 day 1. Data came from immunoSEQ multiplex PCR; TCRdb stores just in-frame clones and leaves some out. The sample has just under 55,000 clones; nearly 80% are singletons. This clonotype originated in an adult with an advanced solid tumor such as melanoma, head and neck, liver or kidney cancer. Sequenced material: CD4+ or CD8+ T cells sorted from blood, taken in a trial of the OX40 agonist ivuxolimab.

Here the CDR3 reads CASRPTGGAYGYTF. CDR3 DNA: TGTGCAAGTCGGCCGACAGGGGGCGCATATGGCTACACCTTC. The chain joins TRBV12-2 to TRBJ1-2; the DNA was not compared with TRBD1, the D call given in the table. TRBV12-2 is a recognized pseudogene. This CDR3 contains 14 residues.